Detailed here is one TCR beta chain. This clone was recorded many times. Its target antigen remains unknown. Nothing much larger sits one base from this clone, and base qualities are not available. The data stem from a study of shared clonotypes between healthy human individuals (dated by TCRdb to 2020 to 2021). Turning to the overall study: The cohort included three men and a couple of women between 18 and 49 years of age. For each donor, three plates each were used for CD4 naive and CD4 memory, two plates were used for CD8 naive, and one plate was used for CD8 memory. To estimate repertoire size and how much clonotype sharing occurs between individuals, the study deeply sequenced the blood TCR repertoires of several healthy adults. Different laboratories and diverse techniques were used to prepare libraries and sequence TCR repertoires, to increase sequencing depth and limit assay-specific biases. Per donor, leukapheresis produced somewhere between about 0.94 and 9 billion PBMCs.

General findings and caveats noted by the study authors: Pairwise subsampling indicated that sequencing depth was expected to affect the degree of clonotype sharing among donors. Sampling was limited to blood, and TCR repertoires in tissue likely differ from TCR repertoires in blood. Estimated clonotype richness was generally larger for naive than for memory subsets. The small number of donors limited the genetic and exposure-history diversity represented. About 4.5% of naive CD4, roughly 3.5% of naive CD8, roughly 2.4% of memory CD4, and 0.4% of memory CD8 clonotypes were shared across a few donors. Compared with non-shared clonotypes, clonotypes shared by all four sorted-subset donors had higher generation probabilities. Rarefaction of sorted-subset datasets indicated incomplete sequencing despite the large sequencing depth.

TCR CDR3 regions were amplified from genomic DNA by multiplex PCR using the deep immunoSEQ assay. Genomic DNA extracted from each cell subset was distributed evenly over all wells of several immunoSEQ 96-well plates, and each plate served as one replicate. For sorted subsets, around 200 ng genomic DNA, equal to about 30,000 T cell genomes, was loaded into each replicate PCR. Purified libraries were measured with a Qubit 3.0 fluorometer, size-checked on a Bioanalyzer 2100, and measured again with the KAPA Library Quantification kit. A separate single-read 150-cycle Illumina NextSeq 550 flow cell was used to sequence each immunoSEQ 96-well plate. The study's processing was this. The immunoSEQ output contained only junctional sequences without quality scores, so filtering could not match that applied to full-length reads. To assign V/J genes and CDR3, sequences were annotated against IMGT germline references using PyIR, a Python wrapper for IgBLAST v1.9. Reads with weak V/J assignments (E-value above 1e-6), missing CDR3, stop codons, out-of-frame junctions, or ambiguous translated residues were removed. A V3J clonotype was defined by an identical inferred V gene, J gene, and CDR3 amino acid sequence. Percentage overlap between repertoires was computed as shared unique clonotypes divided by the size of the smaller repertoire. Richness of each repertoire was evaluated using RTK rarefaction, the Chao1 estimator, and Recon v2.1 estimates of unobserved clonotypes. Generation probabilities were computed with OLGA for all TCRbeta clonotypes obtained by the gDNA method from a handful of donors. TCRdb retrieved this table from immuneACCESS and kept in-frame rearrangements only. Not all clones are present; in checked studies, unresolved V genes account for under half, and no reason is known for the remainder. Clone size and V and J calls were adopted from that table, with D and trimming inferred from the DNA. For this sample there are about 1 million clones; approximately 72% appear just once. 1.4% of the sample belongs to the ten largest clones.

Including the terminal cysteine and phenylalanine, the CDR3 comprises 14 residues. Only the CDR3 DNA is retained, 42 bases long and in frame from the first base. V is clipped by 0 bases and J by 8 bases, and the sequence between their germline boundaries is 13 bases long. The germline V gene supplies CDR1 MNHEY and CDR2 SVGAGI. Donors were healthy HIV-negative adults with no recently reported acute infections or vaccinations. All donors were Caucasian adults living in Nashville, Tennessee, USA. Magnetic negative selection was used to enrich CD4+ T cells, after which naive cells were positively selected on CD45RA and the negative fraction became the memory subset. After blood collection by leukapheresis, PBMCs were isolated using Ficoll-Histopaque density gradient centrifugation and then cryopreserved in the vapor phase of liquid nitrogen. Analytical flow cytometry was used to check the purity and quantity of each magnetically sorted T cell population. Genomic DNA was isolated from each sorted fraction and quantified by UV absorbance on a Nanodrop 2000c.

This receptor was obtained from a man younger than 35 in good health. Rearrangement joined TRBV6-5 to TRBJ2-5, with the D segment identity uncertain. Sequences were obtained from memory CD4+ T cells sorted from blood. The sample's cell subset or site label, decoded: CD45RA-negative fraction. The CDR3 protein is CASSYSLAPLTQYF. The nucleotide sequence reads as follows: TGTGCCAGCAGTTACTCGTTGGCACCCCTAACCCAGTACTTC.